These 29 T cell receptor beta chains were all obtained from the same sample, sequenced in a study of T-cell reconstitution after alpha-beta-depleted transplantation in children. The authors prepared the TCRbeta library with unique molecular identifiers. TCRdb re-analysed the PCR reads in MiXCR, keeping a single row per CDR3 protein. The data show hundreds of thousands of distinct CDR3 sequences, with over 10% seen just once and around 2.2% held by the top ten. Sequenced material: PBMCs, mostly from graft donor cells, taken 360 days after TCRalphabeta/CD19-depleted stem cell transplant. All receptors come from a male patient younger than 18 who had a stem cell transplant for acute myeloid leukemia, so the T cells may come from the graft donor.

The gene calls are TRBV24-1 and TRBJ2-1; 8 bases map to TRBD1. Germline V gene lookup returns CDR1 KGHDR and CDR2 SFDVKD. J was trimmed by 2 bases and V by 4 bases; bases with no gene match: 0. The CDR3 contains 14 residues. The CDR3, as DNA: TGTGCCACCAGTGACAGGGGGCCCTACAATGAGCAGTTCTTC. It codes for CATSDRGPYNEQFF.

This clonotype was observed a handful of times. The gene calls are TRBV24-1 and TRBJ2-7; 11 bases are a match to TRBD2. Looked up from germline, CDR1 is KGHDR and CDR2 is SFDVKD. With V trimmed by 4 bases and J by 4 bases, 8 bases remained unmatched. The CDR3 has 16 residues. The CDR3 is CATSDPWGTSGYEQYF. CDR3 nucleotide sequence: TGTGCCACCAGTGACCCCTGGGGGACTAGCGGATACGAGCAGTACTTC.

This rearrangement joins TRBV20-1 to TRBJ1-5; 10 bases fit TRBD1. CDR3 length: 13 amino acids. Germline V gene lookup returns CDR1 DFQATT and CDR2 SNEGSKA (reference sequence). Trimming cost V 3 bases and J 7 bases; bases outside gene matches: 3. Here the CDR3 reads CSARTGGGQPQHF. The CDR3, as DNA: TGCAGTGCTAGGACAGGGGGCGGGCAGCCCCAGCATTTT.

This clonotype was detected ten times or more. The chain links TRBV7-2 to TRBJ2-7; the D is unclear. Germline CDR1 reads SGHTA; CDR2 reads FQGNSA. The CDR3 totals 13 residues. Trimming cost V 0 bases and J 2 bases, with 5 bases left between them. DNA of the CDR3: TGTGCCAGCAGCTTAGCGCGAACCTACGAGCAGTACTTC. This encodes CASSLARTYEQYF.

This clonotype appeared a few times. This CDR3 reads CASSPKSHLLLTGELFF. In DNA, the CDR3 is TGTGCCAGCTCACCCAAATCCCACCTTTTATTGACCGGGGAGCTGTTTTTT. This rearrangement joins TRBV18 to TRBJ2-2; D remains unclear. V lost 3 bases and J 5 bases, leaving 19 bases between the germline ends. The V gene's germline CDR1 is KGHSH and CDR2 LQKENI. This CDR3 has 17 residues. Together with reference TRBV18 and TRBJ2-2, the CDR3 gives the full variable domain: NAGVMQNPRHLVRRRGQEARLRCSPMKGHSHVYWYRQLPEEGLKFMVYLQKENIIDESGMPKERFSAEFPKEGPSILRIQQVVRGDSAAYFCASSPKSHLLLTGELFFGEGSRLTVL.

This clonotype has more than one count but fewer than ten. One end of the junction varies from germline; a read error may be responsible. In nucleotides, the CDR3 is TGCTGTGCTAGAGATTTTTTGAGGATCTCTGGGGCCAACGTCCTGACTTTC. Protein product: CCARDFLRISGANVLTF. V is TRBV20-1 and J is TRBJ2-6; no clear D. Germline values: CDR1 DFQATT, CDR2 SNEGSKA (reference sequence). The CDR3 is made up of 17 amino acids.

This clonotype was counted ten times or more. V and J are TRBV29-1 and TRBJ2-7; D uncertain. With 1 base removed from V and 0 bases from J, the gap between germline ends came to 4 bases. CDR1 and CDR2 (germline): SQVTM, ANQGSEA. This CDR3 comprises 12 residues. CDR3 DNA sequence: TGCAGCGTTGAAGCACCCTCCTACGAGCAGTACTTC. Translation gives CSVEAPSYEQYF.

The rearrangement joins TRBV20-1 to TRBJ2-5; D might be TRBD1 (8 bases). The ends were cut back, 3 bases at V and 1 base at J, with 21 bases in the middle. Germline CDR1 reads DFQATT; CDR2 reads SNEGSKA (reference sequence). The CDR3 contains 17 residues. This CDR3 is CSASFQRDRIAQETQYF. As DNA, the CDR3 is TGCAGTGCTAGTTTTCAGCGGGACAGGATAGCCCAAGAGACCCAGTACTTC.

The J gene is TRBJ2-7, the V gene TRBV29-1, with a tentative D call TRBD1 (5 bases). Trimming took 4 bases from V and 0 from J, leaving 7 bases between them. The germline CDR1 and CDR2 sequences are SQVTM and ANQGSEA. The length of the CDR3 is 12 residues. The CDR3 reads CSVVDTSYEQYF. CDR3 DNA sequence: TGCAGCGTTGTGGACACCTCCTACGAGCAGTACTTC.

V usage is TRBV9 and J usage is TRBJ2-7, with unresolved D. The CDR3 runs to 16 residues. Trimming left V 4 bases short and J 7 bases short, with 24 bases between. Per germline, CDR1 SGDLS and CDR2 YYNGEE. The CDR3 region has the DNA TGTGCCAGCAGCACGCACGCCTTCCCGATCCTACAGGAGCAGTACTTC. Translating it yields CASSTHAFPILQEQYF.

This clonotype occurred many times. J is TRBJ1-1 and V is TRBV28; 7 nucleotides match TRBD1. This CDR3 spans 15 amino acids. With V trimmed by 3 bases and J by 3 bases, 7 bases remained unmatched. Germline CDR1 is MDHEN and CDR2 is SYDVKM. The chain's CDR3 is CASSFIDRVYTEAFF. Written as DNA, the CDR3 is TGTGCCAGCAGTTTTATAGACAGGGTATACACTGAAGCTTTCTTT.

The gene calls are TRBV6-2 or TRBV6-3 and TRBJ2-7, with 14 bases identical to TRBD2. V lost 5 bases to trimming and J lost 2 bases; unmatched junction nucleotides: 8. Germline-derived CDR1 and CDR2 are MNHEY and SVGEGT. There are 17 residues in the CDR3. CDR3 bases: TGTGCCAGCAGTCGCGGACTAGCGGGAGGAATAGCCTACGAGCAGTACTTC. Translating it yields CASSRGLAGGIAYEQYF.

The chain combines TRBV29-1 with TRBJ2-5, with TRBD2 matching 13 bases. After removal of 7 bases from V and 5 bases from J, the junction contained 10 bases not matched to a gene. The CDR3 consists of 15 residues. In germline, CDR1 is SQVTM, CDR2 ANQGSEA. The CDR3 loop is CSGSHGLAGVETQYF. Here the CDR3 DNA reads TGCAGCGGATCCCACGGACTAGCGGGAGTGGAGACCCAGTACTTC.

The V call is TRBV28, the J call TRBJ2-7; a weak D match, TRBD1 (6 bases). The CDR3 extends over 15 amino acids. V was clipped by 6 bases and J by 2 bases, with 17 bases between them. Germline V gene lookup returns CDR1 MDHEN and CDR2 SYDVKM. CDR3 amino acids: CASSSLDNRAYEQYF. The CDR3 nucleotides read TGTGCCAGCAGCTCACTCGATAACAGGGCCTACGAGCAGTACTTC.

This clonotype was counted only a few times. The rearrangement joins TRBV7-2 to TRBJ2-7; 11 bases are shared with TRBD2. Per germline, CDR1 SGHTA and CDR2 FQGNSA. The V and J ends lost 5 bases and 7 bases, in that order; junction bases with no gene match: 13. This CDR3 comprises 16 residues. The DNA for the CDR3 is TGTGCCAGCAGCCGAGATACCAGACTAGCGGGATGGGAGCAGTACTTC. The encoded protein is CASSRDTRLAGWEQYF. Variable domain in full (rest from reference TRBV7-2 and TRBJ2-7): GAGVSQSPSNKVTEKGKDVELRCDPISGHTALYWYRQSLGQGLEFLIYFQGNSAPDKSGLPSDRFSAERTGGSVSTLTIQRTQQEDSAVYLCASSRDTRLAGWEQYFGPGTRLTVT.

A remark on this clonotype: This could be a read error, since a much larger clone is one nucleotide away. This rearrangement joins TRBV15 to TRBJ2-7; 9 bases fit TRBD1. Germline CDR1 LNHNV, CDR2 YYDKDF (reference sequence). CDR3 length: 14 residues. The CDR3: CATSIQGARYEEYF. The CDR3 DNA reads TGTGCCACCAGCATACAGGGGGCGAGGTACGAGGAGTACTTC.

This clonotype has a count of ten or more. The chain has TRBV21-1 and TRBJ2-7; TRBD1, as called in the table, went unchecked against the DNA. TRBV21-1 is designated a pseudogene. The CDR3 loop spans 13 amino acids. The CDR3 DNA is TGTGCCCGGGGGCCCAGGGCCTTCTACGAGCAGTACTTC. Translating it yields CARGPRAFYEQYF.

This clonotype came up a few times. CDR3 protein: CSARDLLGSGTPLQTRQYF. CDR3 nucleotides: TGCAGTGCTAGAGATCTTCTTGGTAGCGGGACCCCACTCCAGACGAGGCAGTACTTC. This rearrangement joins TRBV20-1 to TRBJ2-7, with 8 bases lining up with TRBD2. The ends lost 0 bases at V and 9 bases at J; junction bases unmatched: 25. This CDR3 has 19 amino acids. Germline-derived CDR1 and CDR2 are DFQATT and SNEGSKA (reference sequence).

This clonotype occurred a few times. The rearrangement joins TRBV29-1 to TRBJ1-3; unclear D gene. Trimming left V 4 bases short and J 0 bases short, with 10 bases between. Germline CDR1 and CDR2: SQVTM and ANQGSEA. The CDR3 is made up of 14 amino acids. The CDR3 loop is CSVVGRFSGNTIYF. The CDR3 region has the DNA TGCAGCGTTGTAGGCCGGTTCTCTGGAAACACCATATATTTT.

This clonotype was seen a handful of times. V usage is TRBV4-3 and J usage is TRBJ2-7, with 9 bases lining up with TRBD2. Trimming cost V 7 bases and J 2 bases; bases outside gene matches: 9. Per the germline V gene, CDR1 is LGHNA and CDR2 is YSLEER. CDR3 length: 15 residues. The CDR3 loop is CASTSVAGGPYEQYF. The CDR3 nucleotides are TGCGCCAGCACCTCTGTCGCGGGAGGGCCCTACGAGCAGTACTTC.

In this sample, this clonotype turned up a few times. The CDR3 sequence: CASSASGVETQYF. Here the CDR3 DNA reads TGTGCCAGCAGTGCGAGCGGGGTCGAGACCCAGTACTTC. V usage is TRBV25-1 and J usage is TRBJ2-5; TRBD2 matches at 7 bases. V shed 4 bases and J 5 bases; nucleotides not matched to a gene: 4. Germline V gene sequence: CDR1 MGHDK, CDR2 SYGVNS. The CDR3 is made up of 13 amino acids.

This clonotype turned up a few times. V usage is TRBV18 and J usage is TRBJ2-7, with 7 positions matching TRBD2. The CDR3 loop spans 18 amino acids. J was trimmed by 3 bases and V by 3 bases; bases with no gene match: 17. Germline CDR1 is KGHSH and CDR2 is LQKENI. The CDR3 loop reads CASSPAFSGPHFFYEQYF. The CDR3 coding sequence is TGTGCCAGCTCACCTGCTTTTAGCGGGCCCCACTTTTTCTACGAGCAGTACTTC.

The table lists this clonotype with a few counts. The junction and the germline gene differ at one end; a read error may be behind it. V and J are TRBV20-1 and TRBJ1-2; possibly TRBD1 for D (6 bases). The CDR3 length is 10 residues. CDR1 and CDR2 from the germline V gene are DFQATT and SNEGSKA (reference sequence). The CDR3 coding sequence is TGCAGTGCTCTGCTATTTGGGACACCATTC. Its protein product is CSALLFGTPF.

This clonotype showed up just a few times. The chain joins TRBV27 to TRBJ2-1; 10 bases map to TRBD2. The CDR3 loop spans 17 amino acids. J gave up 2 bases and V 5 bases, and 9 bases lay outside the gene matches. Germline lookup yields CDR1 MNHEY and CDR2 SMNVEV (reference sequence). CDR3 region: CASSQHFSGRTYNEQFF. The CDR3 DNA reads as TGTGCCAGCAGTCAACATTTTAGCGGGAGGACCTACAATGAGCAGTTCTTC.

This clonotype was counted only a few times. The rearrangement joins TRBV7-9 to TRBJ1-3; 8 bases agree with TRBD1. The CDR3 extends over 16 amino acids. Germline CDR1 reads SEHNR; CDR2 reads FQNEAQ (reference sequence). The ends lost 5 bases at V and 2 bases at J; junction bases unmatched: 8. CDR3 sequence: CASSARTGLTGNTIYF. In nucleotides, the CDR3 is TGTGCCAGCAGCGCCCGGACAGGGCTAACTGGAAACACCATATATTTT.

This clonotype turned up a few times. The chain couples TRBV9 to TRBJ2-7, with D tentatively TRBD1 (6 bases). Trimming removed 0 bases at V and 2 bases at J, with 12 bases between. CDR1 SGDLS and CDR2 YYNGEE come from the germline V gene. The CDR3 sequence is 15 residues long. CDR3: CASSVALQGPYEQYF. The CDR3 DNA reads as TGTGCCAGCAGCGTAGCTTTACAGGGACCCTACGAGCAGTACTTC.

There are many counts of this clonotype. The rearrangement joins TRBV28 to TRBJ2-5; D gene uncertain. Germline V gene sequence: CDR1 MDHEN, CDR2 SYDVKM. The V gene lost 2 bases and the J gene lost 3 bases, with 19 bases spanning the gap. The CDR3 has 17 residues. As DNA, the CDR3 is TGTGCCAGCAGTTTAATTATTGTAGGGAATATCAAAGAGACCCAGTACTTC. Translated, it gives CASSLIIVGNIKETQYF.

This clonotype was found a few times. The chain joins TRBV24-1 to TRBJ2-5, with TRBD1 identical over 7 bases. The V gene end was trimmed by 7 bases and the J gene end by 2 bases; junction bases not matched to a gene: 6. CDR1 is KGHDR and CDR2 is SFDVKD in the germline V gene. This CDR3 region has 14 residues. This chain's CDR3 is CATREGGYQETQYF. The CDR3, as DNA: TGTGCCACCAGGGAAGGGGGCTATCAAGAGACCCAGTACTTC.

A word on this clonotype: Mismatch with germline at one junction end may stem from a read error. The chain carries TRBV20-1 and TRBJ2-6; 9 positions match TRBD1. The CDR3 spans 20 residues. CDR1 DFQATT and CDR2 SNEGSKA come from the germline V gene (reference sequence). CDR3 protein: CSARGPNGTGPLTGSNVLTF. The CDR3 region has the DNA TGCAGTGCTAGAGGTCCAAATGGGACAGGGCCCCTTACTGGGTCCAACGTCCTGACTTTC.